The subject of this entry is one TCR beta chain. The authors negatively isolated CD8+ and CD4+ T cells and FACS-enriched TEMRA cells. This specimen comes from a study of CD8 T cells in Susac syndrome. Reverse transcription of roughly 0.5 to 1 ug RNA was performed with random hexamers. Amplification of TCR beta CDR3 by immunoSEQ multiplex PCR spanned 54 Vbeta and 13 Jbeta. From the immunoSEQ multiplex PCR reads, TCRdb called clonotypes with MiXCR, one entry per CDR3 protein. The table records about 120,000 distinct CDR3 sequences, around 90% of them present only once. CDR1 is MNHEY and CDR2 is SVGEGT in the germline V gene. The CDR3 totals 18 residues. Deletions cut 7 bases from V and 1 base from J, with 23 bases between.

This receptor was obtained from a human donor in good health. The sample consisted of CD8+ T cells from PBMCs. The chain uses TRBV6-2 or TRBV6-3 and TRBJ1-5, with D tentatively TRBD1 (6 bases). The CDR3 DNA reads TGTGCCAGCAAAGAGAAAGACAGGCTCGTACGAAGCAATCAGCCCCAGCATTTT. Amino acid sequence: CASKEKDRLVRSNQPQHF.